The 18 T cell receptor beta chains in this list originate from one sample, sequenced in a study of shared clonotypes between healthy human individuals. Sequenced by immunoSEQ multiplex PCR; TCRdb stores in-frame clones only, minus some. The sample consists of roughly 2.6 million clones, around 90% of them appearing once. Sequencing used naive CD4+ T cells sorted from blood. Indicated subset: CD45RA+ positively selected. The source of these receptors is a man aged 18 to 30 in good health.

The chain carries TRBV10-3 and TRBJ2-7, with 8 positions matching TRBD2. This CDR3 spans 15 amino acids. Germline loops: CDR1 ENHRY, CDR2 SYGVKD. V shed 2 bases and J 4 bases; nucleotides not matched to a gene: 7. The chain's CDR3 is CAISEASGGPYEQYF. In DNA form, the CDR3 reads TGTGCCATCAGTGAGGCTTCGGGAGGGCCGTACGAGCAGTACTTC.

V gene TRBV7-2 combines with J gene TRBJ1-2, with a possible D match to TRBD1 (5 bases). This CDR3 is 14 amino acids long. V gave up 5 bases and J gave up 7 bases, with 17 bases separating them. Germline V gives CDR1 SGHTA, CDR2 FQGNSA. CDR3 amino acids: CASSHPPGRGGYTF. The CDR3 coding sequence is TGTGCCAGCAGCCATCCCCCAGGGAGGGGTGGCTACACCTTC.

The chain combines TRBV25-1 with TRBJ1-1, with D uncertain. There are 13 residues in the CDR3. V shed 6 bases and J shed 0 bases, with 8 bases lying between them. Germline V gives CDR1 MGHDK, CDR2 SYGVNS. The CDR3 sequence is CASRERVNTEAFF. CDR3 nucleotides: TGTGCCAGCAGGGAAAGGGTGAACACTGAAGCTTTCTTT. The full variable domain, completed using reference TRBV25-1 and TRBJ1-1, is EADIYQTPRYLVIGTGKKITLECSQTMGHDKMYWYQQDPGMELHLIHYSYGVNSTEKGDLSSESTVSRIRTEHFPLTLESARPSHTSQYLCASRERVNTEAFFGQGTRLTVV.

This chain connects TRBV6-6 to TRBJ2-7; maybe TRBD1 (7 bases). V gave up 4 bases and J gave up 4 bases, with 11 bases separating them. This CDR3 is 13 amino acids long. Germline CDR1 is MNHNY and CDR2 is SVGAGI (reference sequence). CDR3: CASSFAGGYEQYF. In DNA form, the CDR3 reads TGTGCCAGCAGTTTTGCAGGGGGGTACGAGCAGTACTTC.

The V call is TRBV29-1, the J call TRBJ2-3, with D possibly matching TRBD1 (6 bases). Germline V gene sequence: CDR1 SQVTM, CDR2 ANQGSEA. The CDR3 extends over 13 amino acids. The V end lost 8 bases, the J end lost 3 bases, and 15 bases lay between the germline ends. The CDR3 coding sequence is TGCAGCACCCGACAGGTTCTGACAGATACGCAGTATTTT. Its protein is CSTRQVLTDTQYF.

This chain connects TRBV27 to TRBJ2-3; D is uncertain. This CDR3 is built from 12 residues. V was clipped by 2 bases and J by 8 bases, with 8 bases between them. Germline assignment: CDR1 MNHEY and CDR2 SMNVEV (reference sequence). The CDR3 is CASSLGSGTQYF. For the CDR3, the DNA is TGTGCCAGCAGTTTAGGTTCTGGTACGCAGTATTTT.

Here the CDR3 reads CAYLTGGKKAQYF. The CDR3 DNA reads as TGTGCCTATCTGACAGGGGGGAAGAAGGCCCAGTACTTC. This chain links TRBV30 with TRBJ2-5; 9 nucleotides agree with TRBD1. In germline, CDR1 is GTSNPN, CDR2 SVGIG (reference sequence). Trimming at V came to 7 bases and at J to 9 bases, leaving 12 bases not matched to a gene. CDR3 length: 13 residues.

The genes are TRBV6-6 and TRBJ1-1; tentatively, D is TRBD1 (5 bases). The CDR3 is 14 amino acids. CDR1 and CDR2 (germline): MNHNY, SVGAGI (reference sequence). The ends were cut back, 2 bases at V and 4 bases at J, with 11 bases in the middle. The CDR3 DNA follows: TGTGCCAGCAGTTACGACAGACAGATCACTGAAGCTTTCTTT. Its translation: CASSYDRQITEAFF.

The V and J genes are TRBV19 and TRBJ1-2; 10 bases line up with TRBD1. With V trimmed by 7 bases and J by 4 bases, 3 bases remained unmatched. Germline-derived CDR1 and CDR2 are LNHDA and SQIVND (reference sequence). There are 13 residues in the CDR3. The CDR3 loop is CASKTGGSYGYTF. CDR3 nucleotides: TGTGCCAGTAAGACAGGGGGCAGCTATGGCTACACCTTC.

V is TRBV7-8 and J is TRBJ1-4, with no clear D. The ends were cut back, 0 bases at V and 0 bases at J, with 14 bases in the middle. CDR3 length: 18 residues. The germline gives CDR1 SGHVS, CDR2 FQNEAQ. The CDR3 loop reads CASSLAIKAGATNEKLFF. CDR3 DNA sequence: TGTGCCAGCAGCTTAGCGATCAAAGCGGGAGCAACTAATGAAAAACTGTTTTTT.

For the CDR3, the DNA is TGTGCCAGCAGCACTCTGCAGGGGCAGCCCCAGCATTTT. Translation gives CASSTLQGQPQHF. J is TRBJ1-5 and V is TRBV6-5, with D possibly being TRBD1 (6 bases). The CDR3 length is 13 residues. Germline V gene sequence: CDR1 MNHEY, CDR2 SVGAGI. Trimming stripped 6 bases from V and 7 bases from J, with 13 bases between.

The chain joins TRBV5-1 to TRBJ2-2; D call uncertain. CDR3 length equals 16 residues. V lost 6 bases, J lost 2 bases, and 17 bases lay in between. Germline V gene sequence: CDR1 SGHRS, CDR2 YFSETQ. CDR3 sequence: CASTFLRPGNTGELFF. CDR3 nucleotide sequence: TGCGCCAGCACCTTCCTCCGCCCTGGAAACACCGGGGAGCTGTTTTTT.

J is TRBJ2-2 and V is TRBV10-3; 8 nucleotides match TRBD1. Unmatched junction bases numbered 8, after V lost 10 bases and J lost 1 base. Germline lookup yields CDR1 ENHRY and CDR2 SYGVKD. The CDR3 extends over 15 amino acids. CDR3 loop: CATFPGTGNTGELFF. The CDR3 nucleotides read TGTGCCACCTTCCCCGGGACAGGGAACACCGGGGAGCTGTTTTTT.

The CDR3 sequence: CASSLDSPGFGQETQYF. The CDR3 nucleotides are TGTGCCAGCAGCTTAGATTCCCCAGGGTTTGGCCAAGAGACCCAGTACTTC. The gene calls are TRBV7-9 and TRBJ2-5; D is possibly TRBD1 (5 bases). The CDR3 consists of 17 residues. Germline assignment: CDR1 SEHNR and CDR2 FQNEAQ (reference sequence). Between the trimmed V and J ends, which lost 1 base and 1 base, there was a span of 16 bases.

This clone was seen once. V and J are TRBV28 and TRBJ1-3; D gene ambiguous. CDR1 is MDHEN, CDR2 SYDVKM, per germline. The CDR3 runs to 16 residues. V was cut by 5 bases and J by 0 bases, with 14 bases left in between. CDR3 coding DNA: TGTGCCAGCAGTCCCCCCGCTGGAAACTCTGGAAACACCATATATTTT. Its translation: CASSPPAGNSGNTIYF.

The chain employs TRBV25-1 and TRBJ1-2; TRBD1 matches at 7 bases. The CDR3 has 12 amino acids. Germline CDR1 and CDR2: MGHDK and SYGVNS. Trimming took 4 bases from V and 7 from J; bases not matched to a gene: 3. The CDR3 DNA is TGTGCCAGCAGTGGTAGGGGGCTTGGCTACACCTTC. Translated: CASSGRGLGYTF.

This sequence joins TRBV11-2 and TRBJ1-6; tentatively, D is TRBD1 (6 bases). V was pared by 5 bases and J by 10 bases, with 18 bases between. The CDR3 sequence is 15 residues long. Looked up from germline, CDR1 is SGHAT and CDR2 is FQNNGV. The CDR3 loop reads CASSPAQGTWSPLHF. The CDR3 DNA is TGTGCCAGCAGCCCTGCTCAGGGGACATGGTCACCCCTCCACTTT.

There are a few counts of this clone. Here the CDR3 reads CASSPGTGENQPQHF. The CDR3 DNA sequence: TGTGCCAGCTCACCTGGGACAGGGGAGAATCAGCCCCAGCATTTT. This chain joins TRBV18 and TRBJ1-5; 10 nucleotides agree with TRBD1. This CDR3 contains 15 residues. From germline, CDR1 is KGHSH and CDR2 LQKENI. Trimming removed 3 bases from V and 4 bases from J; junction bases left unmatched: 3.